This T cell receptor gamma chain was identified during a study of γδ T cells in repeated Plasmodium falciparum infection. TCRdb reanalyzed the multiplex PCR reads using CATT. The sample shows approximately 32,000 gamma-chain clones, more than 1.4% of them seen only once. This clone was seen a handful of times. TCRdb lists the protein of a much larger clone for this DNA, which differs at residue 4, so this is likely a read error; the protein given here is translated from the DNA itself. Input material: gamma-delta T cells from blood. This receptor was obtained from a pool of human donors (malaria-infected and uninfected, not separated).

CDR3 region: CATPHPYKKLF. Written as DNA, the CDR3 is TGTGCCACCCCGCATCCTTATAAGAAACTCTTT. This chain uses TRGV3 with TRGJ1 or TRGJ2. No J gene was available from TCRdb, and it was assigned here by a germline match of the DNA. This CDR3 spans 11 amino acids. The V gene's germline CDR1 is VTNTFY and CDR2 YDVSTARD (reference sequence). The J segment lost 6 bases and the V segment lost 9 bases, leaving 8 bases of the junction unmatched.